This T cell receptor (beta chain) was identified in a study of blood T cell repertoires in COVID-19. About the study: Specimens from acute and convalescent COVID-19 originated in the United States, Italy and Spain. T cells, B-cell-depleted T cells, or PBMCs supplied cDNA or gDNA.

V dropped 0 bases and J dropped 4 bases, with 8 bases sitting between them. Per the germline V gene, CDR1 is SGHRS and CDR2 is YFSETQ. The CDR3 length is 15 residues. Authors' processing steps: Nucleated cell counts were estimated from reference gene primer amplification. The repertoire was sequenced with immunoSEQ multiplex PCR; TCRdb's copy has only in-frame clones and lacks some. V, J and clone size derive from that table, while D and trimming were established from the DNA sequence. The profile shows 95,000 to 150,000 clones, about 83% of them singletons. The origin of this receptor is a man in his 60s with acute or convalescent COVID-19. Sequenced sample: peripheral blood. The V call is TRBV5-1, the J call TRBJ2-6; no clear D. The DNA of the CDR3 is TGCGCCAGCAGCTTGGCTTTGGCCGGGGCCAACGTCCTGACTTTC. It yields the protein CASSLALAGANVLTF.